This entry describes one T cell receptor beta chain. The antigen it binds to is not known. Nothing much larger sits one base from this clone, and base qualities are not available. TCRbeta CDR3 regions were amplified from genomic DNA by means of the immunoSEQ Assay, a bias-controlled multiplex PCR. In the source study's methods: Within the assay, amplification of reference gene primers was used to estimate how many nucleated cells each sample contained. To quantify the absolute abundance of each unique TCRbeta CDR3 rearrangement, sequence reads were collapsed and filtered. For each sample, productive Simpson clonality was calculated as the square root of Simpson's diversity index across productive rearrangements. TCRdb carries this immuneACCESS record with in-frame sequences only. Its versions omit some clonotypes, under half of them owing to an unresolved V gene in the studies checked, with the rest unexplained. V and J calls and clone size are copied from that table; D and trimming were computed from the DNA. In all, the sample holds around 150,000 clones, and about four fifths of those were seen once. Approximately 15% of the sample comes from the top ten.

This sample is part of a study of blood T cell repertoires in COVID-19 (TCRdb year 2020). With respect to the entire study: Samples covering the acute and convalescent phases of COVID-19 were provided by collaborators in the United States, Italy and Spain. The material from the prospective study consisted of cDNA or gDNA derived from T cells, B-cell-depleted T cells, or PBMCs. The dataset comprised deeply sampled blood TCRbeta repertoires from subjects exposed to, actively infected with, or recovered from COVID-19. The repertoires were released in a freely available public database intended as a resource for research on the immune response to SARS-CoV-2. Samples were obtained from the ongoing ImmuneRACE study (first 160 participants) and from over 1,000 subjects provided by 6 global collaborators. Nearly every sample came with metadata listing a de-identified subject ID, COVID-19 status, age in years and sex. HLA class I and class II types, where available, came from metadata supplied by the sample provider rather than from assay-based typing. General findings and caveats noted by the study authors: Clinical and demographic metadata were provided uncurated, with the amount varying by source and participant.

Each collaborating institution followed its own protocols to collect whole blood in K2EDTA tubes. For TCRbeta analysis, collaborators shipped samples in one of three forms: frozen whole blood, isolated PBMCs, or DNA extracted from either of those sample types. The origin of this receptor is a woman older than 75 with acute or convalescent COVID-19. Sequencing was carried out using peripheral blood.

The DNA sequence reads TGTGCCAGCAGCTCCCCCGCGAGCAATGAGCAGTTCTTC. It translates as CASSSPASNEQFF. The chain uses TRBV5-4 and TRBJ2-1, with an unclear D gene assignment. The CDR3, cysteine through phenylalanine, is 13 amino acids long. Just CDR3 DNA is preserved here, 39 bases in frame from base 1. V is clipped by 3 bases and J by 6 bases, and the sequence between their germline boundaries is 10 bases long. CDR1 SGHNT and CDR2 YYREEE are derived from the germline V gene (reference sequence).